The rows below give T cell receptor beta chains drawn from one sample of a study of T cells expressing NK-cell markers. TCRdb reprocessed the 5' RACE reads; each CDR3 protein has one entry and no DNA is given. This sample's table reports 250,000 to 300,000 distinct CDR3 sequences. Sequencing was done on a sample of blood T cells: a sorted CD56 or NKG2C T cell subset, CD4+ or CD8+ T cells, or bulk PBMC T cells (not recorded which). These receptors came from a man between 18 and 29 years old in good health. The CDR3 runs from the conserved cysteine through the conserved F or W. The order of the fields is V gene, J gene, CDR3 protein.

v_gene: TRBV5-6
j_gene: TRBJ2-2
CDR3aa: CASSFGRLAGDTGELFF

v_gene: TRBV7-3
j_gene: TRBJ1-1
CDR3aa: CASSPRDTITTEAFF

v_gene: TRBV14
j_gene: TRBJ1-4
CDR3aa: CASSQPGGSEKLFF

v_gene: TRBV11-3
j_gene: TRBJ2-7
CDR3aa: CASSLGNYEQYF

v_gene: TRBV11-2
j_gene: TRBJ2-3
CDR3aa: CASSLSSGSLYFGTDTQYF

v_gene: TRBV19
j_gene: TRBJ2-5
CDR3aa: CASSLGRAETQYF

v_gene: TRBV6-5
j_gene: TRBJ2-7
CDR3aa: CASSYGTSSEQYF

v_gene: TRBV5-1
j_gene: TRBJ2-7
CDR3aa: CASSLESWSSGSYEQYF

v_gene: TRBV29-1
j_gene: TRBJ2-1
CDR3aa: CSVDPGWGYNEQFF

v_gene: TRBV3-1
j_gene: TRBJ2-6
CDR3aa: CASSQPNRGSGANVLTF

v_gene: TRBV7-2
j_gene: TRBJ2-5
CDR3aa: CASTGPMVETQYF

v_gene: TRBV11-1
j_gene: TRBJ2-7
CDR3aa: CASSLARGPLYEQYF

v_gene: TRBV29-1
j_gene: TRBJ2-1
CDR3aa: CSAGWGYNEQFF

v_gene: TRBV20-1
j_gene: TRBJ2-2
CDR3aa: CSALAQNTGELFF

v_gene: TRBV2
j_gene: TRBJ2-2
CDR3aa: CASSERGSGTGELFF

v_gene: TRBV20-1
j_gene: TRBJ2-1
CDR3aa: CSAASGRANNEQFF

v_gene: TRBV5-6
j_gene: TRBJ2-3
CDR3aa: CASSLLDRGTDTQYF

v_gene: TRBV4-2
j_gene: TRBJ2-7
CDR3aa: CASSQAGGSYEQYF

v_gene: TRBV2
j_gene: TRBJ1-2
CDR3aa: CASLAGQGFNGYTF

v_gene: TRBV18
j_gene: TRBJ1-1
CDR3aa: CASSLIRPGHVGNTEAFF

v_gene: TRBV5-1
j_gene: TRBJ2-1
CDR3aa: CASSVDYNEQFF

v_gene: TRBV24-1
j_gene: TRBJ2-3
CDR3aa: CATSPNRGEADTQYF

v_gene: TRBV2
j_gene: TRBJ1-2
CDR3aa: CASTFQGGFGYTF

v_gene: TRBV5-1
j_gene: TRBJ2-1
CDR3aa: CASSSGLGRDEQFF

v_gene: TRBV12-3/TRBV12-4
j_gene: TRBJ2-7
CDR3aa: CASRLQGVRAYEQYF

v_gene: TRBV3-1
j_gene: TRBJ1-2
CDR3aa: CASRAVMGQGAIGYTF

v_gene: TRBV12-3/TRBV12-4
j_gene: TRBJ2-1
CDR3aa: CASSLVRTAGDEQFF

v_gene: TRBV20-1
j_gene: TRBJ2-6
CDR3aa: CSARKGSGANVLTF

v_gene: TRBV5-1
j_gene: TRBJ2-7
CDR3aa: CASSATKDRLKPYEQYF

v_gene: TRBV6-1
j_gene: TRBJ1-5
CDR3aa: CASSEVSGYGQGWNQPQHF

v_gene: TRBV5-1
j_gene: TRBJ2-6
CDR3aa: CASSPLTGGIANVLTF

v_gene: TRBV12-3/TRBV12-4
j_gene: TRBJ2-5
CDR3aa: CASGNLIETQYF

v_gene: TRBV7-2
j_gene: TRBJ1-5
CDR3aa: CASSSEGGANQPQHF

v_gene: TRBV5-1
j_gene: TRBJ2-2
CDR3aa: CASSSTKRLPGELFF

v_gene: TRBV6-1
j_gene: TRBJ2-6
CDR3aa: CASSGITGSGANVLTF